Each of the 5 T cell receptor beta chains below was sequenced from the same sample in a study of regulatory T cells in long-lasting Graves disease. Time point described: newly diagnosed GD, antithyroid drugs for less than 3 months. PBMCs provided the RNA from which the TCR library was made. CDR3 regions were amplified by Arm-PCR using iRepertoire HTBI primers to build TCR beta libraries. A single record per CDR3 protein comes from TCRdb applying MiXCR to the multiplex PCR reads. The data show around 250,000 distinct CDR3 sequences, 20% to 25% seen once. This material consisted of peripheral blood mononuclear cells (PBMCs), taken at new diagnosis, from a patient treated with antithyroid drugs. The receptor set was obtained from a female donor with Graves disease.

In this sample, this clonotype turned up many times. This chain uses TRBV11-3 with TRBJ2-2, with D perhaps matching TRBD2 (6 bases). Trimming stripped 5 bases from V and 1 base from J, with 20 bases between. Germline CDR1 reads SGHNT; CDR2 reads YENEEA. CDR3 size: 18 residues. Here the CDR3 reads CASSPRELGTLNTGELFF. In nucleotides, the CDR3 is TGTGCCAGCAGCCCCCGTGAGCTCGGGACTCTGAACACCGGGGAGCTGTTTTTT.

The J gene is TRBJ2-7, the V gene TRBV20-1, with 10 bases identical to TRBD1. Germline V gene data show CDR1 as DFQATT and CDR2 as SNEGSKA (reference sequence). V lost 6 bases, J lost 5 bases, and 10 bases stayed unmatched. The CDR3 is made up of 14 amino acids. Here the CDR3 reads CSAESGDRGHEQYF. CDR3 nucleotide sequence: TGCAGTGCAGAGTCCGGGGACAGGGGACACGAGCAGTACTTC.

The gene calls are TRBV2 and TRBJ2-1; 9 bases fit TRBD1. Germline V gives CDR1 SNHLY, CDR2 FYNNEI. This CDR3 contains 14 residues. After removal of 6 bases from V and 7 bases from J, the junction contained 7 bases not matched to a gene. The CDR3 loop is CASSYRDRGNEQFF. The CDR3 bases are TGTGCCAGCAGCTACCGCGACAGGGGGAATGAGCAGTTCTTC.

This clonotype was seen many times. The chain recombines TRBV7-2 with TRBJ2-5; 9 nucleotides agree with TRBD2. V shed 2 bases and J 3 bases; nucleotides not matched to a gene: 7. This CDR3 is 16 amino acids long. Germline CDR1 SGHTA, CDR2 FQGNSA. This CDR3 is CASSLFGGRAEETQYF. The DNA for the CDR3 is TGTGCCAGCAGCTTATTTGGCGGGAGGGCCGAAGAGACCCAGTACTTC.

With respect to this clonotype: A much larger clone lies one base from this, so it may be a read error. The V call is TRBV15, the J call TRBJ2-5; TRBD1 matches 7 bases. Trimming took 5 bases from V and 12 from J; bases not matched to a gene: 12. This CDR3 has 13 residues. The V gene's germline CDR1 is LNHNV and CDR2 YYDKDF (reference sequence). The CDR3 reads CATSYLPGTAEYF. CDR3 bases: TGTGCCACCAGCTACTTACCCGGGACAGCAGAGTACTTC.